This T cell receptor (delta chain) originates from a study of DNA immune sequencing with unique molecular identifiers (dated by TCRdb to between 2020 and 2021). Study-level background: gammadelta T cells were enriched from buffy coats using immunomagnetic cell separation, and their genomic DNA was sequenced. Fluorescence-activated cell sorting was used to enrich gammadelta T cells from PBMC of roughly nine healthy individuals. For the enriched versus non-enriched comparison, 100 ng enriched gammadelta T-cell DNA and 1 ug non-enriched PBMC DNA were sequenced. An ultrasensitive DNA-based TRD repertoire sequencing method using PCR-introduced unique molecular identifiers was developed and validated in the study. The method was validated on synthetic reference molecules and on blood samples from healthy individuals. All donors were healthy individuals, and approximately 11 of the donors were profiled using sorted gammadelta T cells from peripheral blood. On the study overall, not on this receptor specifically: Variation in TRD repertoire diversity was observed between healthy donors, with several donors found to be highly oligoclonal, in that the top 5 clonotypes exceeded half of productive molecules. Among clonotypes in healthy donors, TRDV2 paired with TRDJ1 was identified as the most common TRD rearrangement. Novel TRD sequences not targeted by the primers cannot be detected by the primer-based approach.

The library was produced with multiplex PCR. A 32-plex assay with primers for all 8 TRDV and 4 TRDJ genes covering the CDR3 was used to amplify genomic DNA. A 12-nucleotide UMI was introduced during roughly 3 barcoding PCR cycles, after which a second PCR was performed with Illumina adapter primers. AMPure XP beads were used to purify the libraries, and library quality was checked on a Fragment Analyzer using the HS NGS Fragment kit. An Illumina MiniSeq mid-output kit with around 19% PhiX and 150 cycles of paired-end reads was used for sequencing. In the original analysis: Reads were processed with MIGEC version 1.2.9 to group reads by UMI and build error-corrected consensus sequences. For post-processing, modified scripts from VDJtools version 1.2.1 were used together with the tcR R package. TCRdb reprocessed the public reads with the caller CATT; rows with the same DNA were merged afterwards. TCRdb's processing, not the authors', yielded these V and J calls. This sample comprises roughly 5,200 delta-chain clones, roughly 11% of them detected only once. Clones ranked in the top ten supply approximately 51% of the sample.

For CDR1 and CDR2, the germline V gene lists GEAIGNYY and EKD. From V the trimming removes 1 base and from J it removes 0 bases, while the gene matches leave 13 bases of the junction unaccounted for. Inclusive of the bounding cysteine and phenylalanine, the CDR3 is 18 residues long. The sequence is cut down to CDR3 DNA, 54 bases in frame from base 1. This clone was detected many times. Its antigen is unknown. No qualities accompany the bases; no much larger clone lies one base away. Sequenced input: gamma-delta T cells enriched from blood buffy coat, or unenriched PBMCs (not recorded which). The V and J segments used are TRDV2 and TRDJ1, with 7 bases matching TRDD3. The clonotype originates from a human donor in good health. The CDR3 is CACDTVGGGINYTDKLIF. The DNA sequence is as follows: TGTGCCTGTGACACGGTTGGTGGGGGAATTAACTACACCGATAAACTCATCTTT.